The 14 T cell receptor beta chains presented below share a single source sample, sequenced in a study of blood T cell repertoires in COVID-19. Clones were sequenced by immunoSEQ multiplex PCR, and TCRdb holds only the in-frame ones, with some missing. The top ten clones hold about 7% of a sample with fewer than 450,000 clones, roughly 90% of them seen once. Sequenced: peripheral blood. Receptors originate from a woman between 65 and 79 years old with COVID-19, enrolled during active disease.

In its sample, this clone was seen many times. This chain joins TRBV28 and TRBJ2-7, with D unresolved. CDR1 and CDR2 from the germline V gene are MDHEN and SYDVKM. V dropped 6 bases and J dropped 3 bases, with 9 bases sitting between them. The CDR3 contains 12 residues. As DNA, the CDR3 is TGTGCCAGCAGCCCCTATTACTACGAGCAGTACTTC. The encoded protein is CASSPYYYEQYF.

The chain links TRBV7-8 to TRBJ2-7; TRBD1 might be the D (6 bases). The germline V gene has CDR1 SGHVS and CDR2 FQNEAQ. The CDR3 covers 14 residues. The V and J ends lost 4 bases and 2 bases respectively, with 12 bases between them. CDR3 protein: CASSSRTAPYEQYF. The CDR3 DNA reads TGTGCCAGCAGCTCCCGGACAGCACCCTACGAGCAGTACTTC.

CDR3 residues: CASSLTTGGVEKLFF. The DNA of the CDR3 is TGTGCCAGCAGTTTAACGACAGGTGGGGTAGAAAAACTGTTTTTT. V and J are TRBV6-5 and TRBJ1-4; TRBD1 is a possible D gene (6 bases). The V end was cut by 4 bases, the J end by 8 bases, with 17 bases between. From germline, CDR1 is MNHEY and CDR2 SVGAGI. CDR3 length: 15 amino acids.

The rearrangement joins TRBV24-1 to TRBJ1-2, with D perhaps matching TRBD1 (6 bases). This CDR3 contains 15 residues. Germline V gene data show CDR1 as KGHDR and CDR2 as SFDVKD. V lost 2 bases and J lost 0, with 9 bases in between. CDR3 sequence reads: CATSDSTGTNYGYTF. In nucleotides, the CDR3 is TGTGCCACCAGTGATTCGACAGGAACTAACTATGGCTACACCTTC.

This clone was recorded only once. V is TRBV7-2 and J is TRBJ2-1, with D possibly being TRBD2 (5 bases). This CDR3 spans 15 amino acids. The V and J ends lost 6 bases and 0 bases respectively, with 12 bases between them. Germline CDR1 is SGHTA and CDR2 is FQGNSA. This CDR3 reads CASRTHSVSYNEQFF. The CDR3 nucleotides read TGTGCCAGCAGAACACATAGCGTCTCCTACAATGAGCAGTTCTTC.

The count of this clone is one. The rearrangement joins TRBV3-1 (or the pseudogene TRBV3-2) to TRBJ2-7; possible D gene TRBD2, 5 bases. Germline V lookup: CDR1 LGHDT, CDR2 YNNKEL (reference sequence). The CDR3 sequence is 16 residues long. Trimming shortened V by 1 base and J by 5 bases, and 18 bases separated the two germline ends. The CDR3 here is CASSQGRGLMLDEQYF. The CDR3 DNA reads as TGTGCCAGCAGCCAAGGACGGGGTCTCATGCTGGACGAGCAGTACTTC.

The genes are TRBV11-2 and TRBJ2-6; perhaps TRBD1 as D (5 bases). The CDR3 has 17 amino acids. The V and J ends lost 1 base and 0 bases respectively, with 10 bases between them. Germline V gene data show CDR1 as SGHAT and CDR2 as FQNNGV. The CDR3 loop reads CASSLAADNSGANVLTF. In DNA, the CDR3 is TGTGCCAGCAGCTTAGCCGCGGACAACTCTGGGGCCAACGTCCTGACTTTC.

J is TRBJ1-3 and V is TRBV3-1 (or the pseudogene TRBV3-2); 9 nucleotides agree with TRBD1. Trimming removed 4 bases from V and 0 bases from J; junction bases left unmatched: 7. CDR1 is LGHDT and CDR2 is YNNKEL in the germline V gene (reference sequence). The CDR3 has 17 residues. DNA for the CDR3: TGTGCCAGCAGCCGGGACAGGGTGACGAACTCTGGAAACACCATATATTTT. It translates to CASSRDRVTNSGNTIYF.

The gene calls are TRBV5-1 and TRBJ2-5; TRBD1 agrees at 7 bases. Germline V gene sequence: CDR1 SGHRS, CDR2 YFSETQ. Losses at the gene ends were 3 bases for V and 3 bases for J; bases not matched to a gene: 5. The CDR3 consists of 14 residues. The CDR3, as DNA: TGCGCCAGCAGCTCTATAGACAGGGAAGAGACCCAGTACTTC. It yields the protein CASSSIDREETQYF.

CDR3 in DNA: TGTGCCAGTAGTATAAGGTGGGGCAGCTCCTACGAGCAGTACTTC. Amino acid sequence: CASSIRWGSSYEQYF. The V and J genes are TRBV19 and TRBJ2-7; a weak D match, TRBD1 (5 bases). V lost 2 bases to trimming and J lost 0 bases, with 11 bases between them. The CDR3 spans 15 residues. CDR1 and CDR2 from the germline V gene are LNHDA and SQIVND (reference sequence).

V gene TRBV7-8 combines with J gene TRBJ2-1; 8 bases are shared with TRBD2. Germline values: CDR1 SGHVS, CDR2 FQNEAQ. This CDR3 spans 15 amino acids. J lost 0 bases, V lost 4 bases, and 2 bases had no gene match. CDR3 in DNA: TGTGCCAGCAGCTCGGGGGGGCCCTCCTACAATGAGCAGTTCTTC. Translated, it gives CASSSGGPSYNEQFF.

This clone was observed once. The chain has TRBV29-1 and TRBJ1-1; 7 bases are shared with TRBD1. Unmatched junction bases numbered 9, after V lost 7 bases and J lost 4 bases. Germline V gives CDR1 SQVTM, CDR2 ANQGSEA. CDR3 length: 13 residues. CDR3 sequence reads: CSAHRQGGTEAFF. Written as DNA, the CDR3 is TGCAGCGCTCATCGACAGGGCGGCACTGAAGCTTTCTTT.

This clone has a single count. The V and J genes are TRBV4-1 and TRBJ1-4, with D tentatively TRBD1 (5 bases). There are 17 residues in the CDR3. Germline-derived CDR1 and CDR2 are MGHRA and YSYEKL. V was clipped by 2 bases and J by 0 bases, with 13 bases between them. The CDR3 DNA reads as TGCGCCAGCAGCCAACGACCCACGGGGGCAACTAATGAAAAACTGTTTTTT. As protein: CASSQRPTGATNEKLFF.

The gene calls are TRBV27 and TRBJ1-1, with D tentatively TRBD1 (5 bases). The V gene lost 6 bases and the J gene lost 7 bases, with 9 bases spanning the gap. This CDR3 is built from 11 residues. CDR1 MNHEY and CDR2 SMNVEV come from the germline V gene (reference sequence). The CDR3 DNA reads TGTGCCAGCAGCGACGGACATGAAGCTTTCTTT. Protein sequence: CASSDGHEAFF.